A selection of T cell receptor beta chains follows, all from one sample in a study of OX40 agonist ivuxolimab in advanced cancers. TCRdb keeps only in-frame clones here, not all; method: immunoSEQ multiplex PCR. The sample has some 75,000 clones, around 82% seen once. This specimen consisted of CD4+ or CD8+ T cells sorted from blood, obtained in a trial of the OX40 agonist ivuxolimab. The receptors were gathered from an adult with an advanced solid tumor such as melanoma, head and neck, liver or kidney cancer. Each CDR3 is given with its conserved first and last residue. The D gene is left open where the match is weak. Only part of the rows carry a size: once, few, many, or a class if the clone is expanded.

TRBJ1-5 TRBV10-3 . . CAISESNQPQHF TGTGCCATCAGTGAGAGCAATCAGCCCCAGCATTTT
TRBJ2-7 TRBV19 . TRBD1 CASSPGTGATYEQYF TGTGCCAGTAGTCCGGGGACAGGGGCCACCTACGAGCAGTACTTC
TRBJ2-1 TRBV18 . TRBD2 CASSPRLSSGSNSYNEQFF TGTGCCAGCTCACCAAGGCTATCCAGCGGGAGCAACTCCTACAATGAGCAGTTCTTC
TRBJ2-5 TRBV7-2 . . CASSLEVFGVQETQYF TGTGCCAGCAGCTTAGAAGTGTTTGGGGTACAAGAGACCCAGTACTTC
TRBJ2-1 TRBV6-1 . TRBD2 CASSVSSGEWLNEQFF TGTGCCAGCAGTGTATCTAGCGGGGAGTGGCTCAATGAGCAGTTCTTC
TRBJ2-7 TRBV4-3 . TRBD2 CASSQLLTSGAYEQYF TGCGCCAGCAGCCAACTTCTGACTAGCGGGGCCTACGAGCAGTACTTC
TRBJ1-2 TRBV20-1 . TRBD1 CSADRGNSYTF TGCAGTGCTGACAGGGGGAATAGCTACACCTTC
TRBJ2-1 TRBV27 once . CASSRSSSYNEQFF TGTGCCAGCAGTAGGTCATCGTCCTACAATGAGCAGTTCTTC
TRBJ2-7 TRBV6-5 . . CASSSPGTLSYEQYF TGTGCCAGCAGTTCTCCGGGGACTCTATCCTACGAGCAGTACTTC
TRBJ2-3 TRBV6-5 . . CASSHADRQQYF TGTGCCAGCAGCCACGCCGATAGGCAGCAGTATTTT
TRBJ1-5 TRBV5-4 . . CASSLTGSQPQHF TGTGCCAGCAGCTTGACAGGGAGTCAGCCCCAGCATTTT
TRBJ1-2 TRBV6-5 . . CASSYYAFVGYTF TGTGCCAGCAGTTACTACGCGTTCGTTGGCTACACCTTC
TRBJ2-7 TRBV5-1 . . CASRTPGHSYEQYF TGCGCCAGCAGGACCCCGGGGCACTCCTACGAGCAGTACTTC
TRBJ1-1 TRBV18 . TRBD1 CASSPGPRTGGRTEAFF TGTGCCAGCTCACCAGGCCCGCGTACAGGGGGCCGGACTGAAGCTTTCTTT
TRBJ2-7 TRBV29-1 . TRBD1 CREPGQSMYEQYF TGCAGGGAACCGGGACAGTCCATGTACGAGCAGTACTTC
TRBJ1-1 TRBV7-2 . . CASSSQSSFMGTEAFF TGTGCCAGCAGCTCACAGAGTTCGTTTATGGGCACTGAAGCTTTCTTT
TRBJ1-1 TRBV18 few . CASSPDQETEAFF TGTGCCAGCTCACCAGATCAGGAGACTGAAGCTTTCTTT
TRBJ1-5 TRBV7-2 . . CASSLEVGFNQPQHF TGTGCCAGCAGCTTAGAGGTGGGGTTTAATCAGCCCCAGCATTTT
TRBJ2-5 TRBV9 . . CASSTRGALETQYF TGTGCCAGCAGCACCCGTGGGGCCTTAGAGACCCAGTACTTC
TRBJ2-2 TRBV7-3 medium-sized . CASSAYRNTGELFF TGTGCCAGCAGCGCCTACAGGAACACCGGGGAGCTGTTTTTT
TRBJ1-3 TRBV7-3 . . CASSWGSGNTIYF TGTGCCAGCAGCTGGGGGTCTGGAAACACCATATATTTT
TRBJ1-1 TRBV7-2 . . CASSLGSQMNTEAFF TGTGCCAGCAGCTTAGGTTCGCAGATGAACACTGAAGCTTTCTTT
TRBJ1-1 TRBV6-4 . . CASSEGRNTEAFF TGTGCCAGCAGTGAAGGGCGGAACACTGAAGCTTTCTTT
TRBJ1-6 TRBV5-1 few TRBD1 CASSPGQGTYNSPLHF TGCGCCAGCAGCCCCGGACAGGGAACCTATAATTCACCCCTCCACTTT
TRBJ2-3 TRBV11-3 . . CASSLRTATDTQYF TGTGCCAGCAGCTTAAGGACAGCTACAGATACGCAGTATTTT
TRBJ1-1 TRBV4-3 once . CASSQDFGGTEAFF TGCGCCAGCAGCCAAGATTTCGGGGGAACTGAAGCTTTCTTT
TRBJ1-2 TRBV4-3 . . CASSQDLLFLGYTF TGCGCCAGCAGCCAAGATCTCCTCTTTCTTGGCTACACCTTC
TRBJ1-2 TRBV29-1 . . CSVGAGSPNYGYTF TGCAGCGTTGGGGCAGGGTCCCCTAACTATGGCTACACCTTC
TRBJ2-1 TRBV4-3 few . CASSQQQGGEQFF TGCGCCAGCAGCCAACAACAGGGAGGAGAGCAGTTCTTC
TRBJ1-1 TRBV29-1 . . CSVELGGHTEAFF TGCAGCGTTGAATTAGGGGGGCACACTGAAGCTTTCTTT
TRBJ1-5 TRBV5-1 once . CASSPLGSNQPQHF TGCGCCAGCAGCCCCCTTGGGAGCAATCAGCCCCAGCATTTT
TRBJ2-2 TRBV7-9 . . CASSLRQYTGELFF TGTGCCAGCAGCCTCAGACAGTACACCGGGGAGCTGTTTTTT
TRBJ2-1 TRBV11-1 . . CASSLDRFNEQFF TGTGCCAGCAGCTTAGACCGGTTCAATGAGCAGTTCTTC
TRBJ2-5 TRBV15 . . CATSRDRSSVETQYF TGTGCCACCAGCAGAGATCGATCCAGCGTGGAGACCCAGTACTTC
TRBJ2-2 TRBV9 . . CASSPGGLNTGELFF TGTGCCAGCAGCCCCGGGGGGCTGAACACCGGGGAGCTGTTTTTT
TRBJ2-1 TRBV7-2 . TRBD1 CASSLKRTGSNEQFF TGTGCCAGCAGCCTGAAAAGGACAGGGTCCAATGAGCAGTTCTTC
TRBJ1-1 TRBV29-1 . . CSVEKRMNTEAFF TGCAGCGTTGAGAAAAGGATGAACACTGAAGCTTTCTTT
TRBJ2-3 TRBV7-2 . TRBD1 CASSPTGREYF TGTGCCAGCAGCCCGACAGGGCGGGAGTATTTT
TRBJ2-7 TRBV6-5 once TRBD2 CASKAGDRYEQYF TGTGCCAGCAAAGCGGGGGACCGCTACGAGCAGTACTTC
TRBJ1-2 TRBV2 . . CASNGVGNYGYTF TGTGCCAGCAATGGAGTTGGTAACTATGGCTACACCTTC
TRBJ2-2 TRBV4-2 . . CASSQVSGGWNTGELFF TGTGCCAGCAGCCAAGTATCAGGCGGGTGGAACACCGGGGAGCTGTTTTTT
TRBJ2-7 TRBV5-4 . . CASSLTRTDEQYF TGTGCCAGCAGCCTGACTAGGACGGACGAGCAGTACTTC
TRBJ2-2 TRBV10-3 . . CAISEGIGELFF TGTGCCATCAGTGAAGGAATCGGGGAGCTGTTTTTT
TRBJ1-2 TRBV11-2 . TRBD1 CASSRQGDISGYTF TGTGCCAGCAGCCGCCAGGGGGACATTAGCGGCTACACCTTC
TRBJ2-1 TRBV9 once TRBD1 CASSVTGTGWSGEQFF TGTGCCAGCAGCGTGACCGGGACAGGGTGGTCGGGTGAGCAGTTCTTC
TRBJ2-3 TRBV28 . . CASRSSLGSTDTQYF TGTGCCAGCAGATCATCACTGGGGTCCACAGATACGCAGTATTTT
TRBJ2-4 TRBV7-3 . . CASSANTGDEGKNIQYF TGTGCCAGCAGCGCAAATACGGGGGACGAGGGCAAAAACATTCAGTACTTC
TRBJ2-3 TRBV29-1 . . CSVEEGGRVRDTQYF TGCAGCGTTGAAGAAGGCGGCAGGGTCAGGGATACGCAGTATTTT
TRBJ2-5 TRBV11-3 . . CASSLGLSRAETQYF TGTGCCAGCAGCTTAGGCTTATCCAGGGCTGAGACCCAGTACTTC
TRBJ2-7 TRBV14 . . CASSQRISEGFSYEQYF TGTGCCAGCAGCCAACGGATCAGCGAGGGCTTCTCCTACGAGCAGTACTTC
TRBJ2-7 TRBV4-3 . TRBD1 CASSQVPGQGSNEQYF TGCGCCAGCAGCCAGGTGCCGGGACAGGGATCTAACGAGCAGTACTTC
TRBJ2-1 TRBV2 . TRBD1 CASSASPGQSFYNEQFF TGTGCCAGCAGCGCTTCTCCGGGACAGAGCTTCTACAATGAGCAGTTCTTC
TRBJ1-2 TRBV18 . . CASSQASQGTNYGYTF TGTGCCAGCTCCCAAGCGTCACAGGGCACTAACTATGGCTACACCTTC
TRBJ2-2 TRBV7-8 . TRBD2 CASSATSGLYTGELFF TGTGCCAGCAGCGCAACTAGCGGACTCTACACCGGGGAGCTGTTTTTT